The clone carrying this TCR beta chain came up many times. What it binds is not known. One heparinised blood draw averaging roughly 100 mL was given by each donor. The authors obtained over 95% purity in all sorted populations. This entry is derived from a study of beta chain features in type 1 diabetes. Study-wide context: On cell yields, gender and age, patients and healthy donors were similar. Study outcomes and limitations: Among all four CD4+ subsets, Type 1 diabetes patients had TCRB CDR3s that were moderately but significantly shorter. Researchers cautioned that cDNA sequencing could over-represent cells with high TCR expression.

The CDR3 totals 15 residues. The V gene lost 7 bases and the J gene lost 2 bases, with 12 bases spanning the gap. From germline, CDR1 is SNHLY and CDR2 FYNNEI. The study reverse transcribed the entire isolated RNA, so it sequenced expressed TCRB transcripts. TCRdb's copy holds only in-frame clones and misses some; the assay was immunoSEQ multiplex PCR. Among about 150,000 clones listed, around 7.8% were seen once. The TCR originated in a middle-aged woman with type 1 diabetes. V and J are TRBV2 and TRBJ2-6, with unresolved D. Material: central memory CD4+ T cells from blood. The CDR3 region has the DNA TGTGCCAGCAAAGGTGGGCAGACTGGGGCCAACGTCCTGACTTTC. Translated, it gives CASKGGQTGANVLTF.